A selection of T cell receptor beta chains follows, all from one sample in a study of early stage breast cancer tumors. Some clones are missing from TCRdb's copy, which holds only in-frame ones; the method was immunoSEQ multiplex PCR. The sample consists of under 45,000 clones, roughly 72% of them appearing once. What was sequenced was blood. Every receptor here comes from a person aged 55 to 75 with breast cancer. Both conserved end residues are part of each CDR3. Each record gives: D gene, V gene, J gene, clone size, CDR3 protein, CDR3 DNA. A D gene is named only where the DNA matches it firmly. Not all rows give a size; the values are once, few, many and, for expanded clones, a class.

TRBD2	TRBV11-2	TRBJ2-2	NA	CASSHGLAGANTGELFF	TGTGCCAGCAGCCACGGACTAGCGGGGGCGAACACCGGGGAGCTGTTTTTT
NA	TRBV25-1	TRBJ1-2	NA	CASSETSFYGYTF	TGTGCCAGCAGTGAAACCAGTTTCTATGGCTACACCTTC
NA	TRBV5-1	TRBJ2-7	NA	CASSYGLGPYEQYF	TGCGCCAGCAGCTACGGACTTGGGCCTTACGAGCAGTACTTC
NA	TRBV19	TRBJ2-3	NA	CASSVPTKSTDTQYF	TGTGCCAGTAGTGTACCCACTAAAAGCACAGATACGCAGTATTTT
TRBD1	TRBV19	TRBJ2-7	NA	CASGSPGQGFREQYF	TGTGCCAGTGGTAGCCCCGGACAGGGTTTTCGCGAGCAGTACTTC
TRBD1	TRBV15	TRBJ2-7	NA	CATSRETGTGGYEQYF	TGTGCCACCAGCAGAGAGACCGGGACAGGGGGCTACGAGCAGTACTTC
NA	TRBV5-6	TRBJ2-7	NA	CASSLGGMDEQYF	TGTGCCAGCAGCTTGGGGGGGATGGACGAGCAGTACTTC
NA	TRBV15	TRBJ1-5	NA	CATSRDWDSNQPQHF	TGTGCCACCAGCAGAGATTGGGACAGCAATCAGCCCCAGCATTTT
NA	TRBV15	TRBJ2-7	few	CATSSLSYEQYF	TGTGCCACCAGTTCCCTCTCCTACGAGCAGTACTTC
NA	TRBV5-4	TRBJ1-1	NA	CASSFKNMNTEAFF	TGTGCCAGCAGCTTTAAGAATATGAACACTGAAGCTTTCTTT
NA	TRBV7-9	TRBJ1-1	NA	CASSPSDPGATEAFF	TGTGCCAGCAGCCCTTCGGACCCGGGGGCCACTGAAGCTTTCTTT
NA	TRBV6-1	TRBJ1-1	NA	CASTRTGITEAFF	TGTGCCAGCACCAGAACAGGGATAACTGAAGCTTTCTTT
TRBD1	TRBV5-5	TRBJ1-4	NA	CASSYSVGGGDEKLFF	TGTGCCAGCAGCTACTCGGTAGGGGGCGGAGATGAAAAACTGTTTTTT
TRBD1	TRBV19	TRBJ1-5	NA	CASSHRGGQPQHF	TGTGCCAGTAGCCACAGGGGAGGGCAGCCCCAGCATTTT
NA	TRBV4-2	TRBJ1-2	NA	CASSFTGGYGYTF	TGTGCCAGCAGCTTTACCGGGGGCTATGGCTACACCTTC
NA	TRBV2	TRBJ1-1	NA	CASSPRGTEAFF	TGTGCCAGCAGTCCCCGAGGGACTGAAGCTTTCTTT
NA	TRBV2	TRBJ1-5	NA	CASRGFSQPQHF	TGTGCCAGCCGGGGGTTTAGTCAGCCCCAGCATTTT
NA	TRBV6-5	TRBJ1-1	NA	CASSYHSGAKTEAFF	TGTGCCAGCAGTTACCATTCAGGGGCGAAGACTGAAGCTTTCTTT
NA	TRBV5-4	TRBJ2-7	medium-sized	CASSPDISSYEQYF	TGTGCCAGCAGCCCTGACATTTCTTCCTACGAGCAGTACTTC
NA	TRBV5-1	TRBJ1-2	NA	CASSLADNRDGYGYTF	TGCGCCAGCAGCTTGGCAGACAACAGGGATGGCTATGGCTACACCTTC
NA	TRBV4-2	TRBJ1-5	NA	CASSQAGLNQPQHF	TGTGCCAGCAGCCAAGCAGGGCTCAATCAGCCCCAGCATTTT
NA	TRBV5-4	TRBJ1-1	NA	CASSLTVNTEAFF	TGTGCCAGCAGCTTGACAGTGAACACTGAAGCTTTCTTT
TRBD2	TRBV28	TRBJ2-1	NA	CASSQQGRLAGGKNEQFF	TGTGCCAGCAGTCAACAGGGGCGGCTAGCGGGAGGGAAAAATGAGCAGTTCTTC
TRBD2	TRBV18	TRBJ2-2	few	CASSPRLAGLTGELFF	TGTGCCAGCTCACCACGTCTAGCGGGTCTCACCGGGGAGCTGTTTTTT
TRBD2	TRBV2	TRBJ2-4	NA	CASRRDDRGGNIQYF	TGTGCCAGCAGGCGAGACGACCGGGGGGGGAACATTCAGTACTTC
TRBD1	TRBV12-5	TRBJ1-1	NA	CASGLGQGRNTEAFF	TGTGCTAGTGGTTTGGGACAGGGGCGGAACACTGAAGCTTTCTTT
NA	TRBV18	TRBJ1-5	NA	CASSTQPVQGPQPQHF	TGTGCCAGCTCAACCCAACCAGTGCAGGGGCCTCAGCCCCAGCATTTT